This T cell receptor (beta chain) was documented in a study of cytomegalovirus exposure and HLA in healthy donors. Germline V lookup: CDR1 ENHRY, CDR2 SYGVKD. The length of the CDR3 is 13 residues. Trimming took 6 bases from V and 1 from J, leaving 10 bases between them. A note on this clone: Its antigen is unidentified.

The PCR made use of 60 Vbeta and 13 Jbeta primers. Measured with immunoSEQ multiplex PCR; TCRdb has only the in-frame clones, and not every one. The sample yields roughly 100,000 clones, of which the top ten take up about 3%. Study findings and constraints: It has been reported that TCR beta sequences accurately predicted the HLA-A and HLA-B alleles of most subjects. Donors belonging to an Asian-associated ancestry cluster reportedly showed fewer N-insertions in productive TCRs than the approximately 670-donor mean, according to what a later analysis found.

V is TRBV10-3 and J is TRBJ2-7; tentative D call: TRBD1 (6 bases). The sequencing sample was made of PBMCs. The source of this sequence is a man aged 35 to 55 in good health and CMV-seronegative. CDR3 in amino acids: CAIRKGGSYEQYF. As DNA, the CDR3 is TGTGCCATCAGAAAAGGGGGTTCCTACGAGCAGTACTTC.